A selection of T cell receptor beta chains follows, all from one sample in a study of OX40 agonist ivuxolimab in advanced cancers. Measured with immunoSEQ multiplex PCR; TCRdb has only the in-frame clones, and not every one. This sample has roughly 67,000 clones, with around nine tenths found just once. The source was CD4+ or CD8+ T cells sorted from blood, collected in a trial of the OX40 agonist ivuxolimab. Source of these receptors: an adult with an advanced solid tumor such as melanoma, head and neck, liver or kidney cancer. Each CDR3 is given with its conserved first and last residue. The order of the fields is V gene, D gene, clone size, J gene, CDR3 protein, CDR3 DNA. D genes are given only for firm matches. The size entry is marked missing in some rows and otherwise reads once, few, many or a size class.

v_gene: TRBV30
d_gene: NA
abundance: NA
j_gene: TRBJ1-4
CDR3aa: CAWSRGNLPNEKLFF
CDR3nt: TGTGCCTGGAGCAGGGGAAATCTGCCTAATGAAAAACTGTTTTTT

v_gene: TRBV2
d_gene: TRBD1
abundance: NA
j_gene: TRBJ2-7
CDR3aa: CASSLQGGSRYEQYF
CDR3nt: TGTGCCAGCAGTCTACAGGGGGGCAGCAGGTACGAGCAGTACTTC

v_gene: TRBV2
d_gene: NA
abundance: NA
j_gene: TRBJ2-5
CDR3aa: CASSYQETQYF
CDR3nt: TGTGCCAGCAGTTACCAAGAGACCCAGTACTTC

v_gene: TRBV9
d_gene: NA
abundance: NA
j_gene: TRBJ2-3
CDR3aa: CASSSGSTDTQYF
CDR3nt: TGTGCCAGCAGTAGCGGTAGCACAGATACGCAGTATTTT

v_gene: TRBV27
d_gene: TRBD2
abundance: few
j_gene: TRBJ2-1
CDR3aa: CASSLSLAGSKDEQFF
CDR3nt: TGTGCCAGCAGTTTATCCCTAGCGGGGAGTAAGGACGAGCAGTTCTTC

v_gene: TRBV18
d_gene: TRBD1
abundance: NA
j_gene: TRBJ2-5
CDR3aa: CASSSSTGAWETQYF
CDR3nt: TGTGCCAGCTCATCTTCAACAGGGGCATGGGAGACCCAGTACTTC

v_gene: TRBV5-6
d_gene: NA
abundance: NA
j_gene: TRBJ2-7
CDR3aa: CASSSDNYEQYF
CDR3nt: TGTGCCAGCAGCTCGGACAACTACGAGCAGTACTTC

v_gene: TRBV10-3
d_gene: NA
abundance: few
j_gene: TRBJ1-1
CDR3aa: CAVAPTRNTEAFF
CDR3nt: TGTGCCGTCGCTCCCACCAGGAACACTGAAGCTTTCTTT

v_gene: TRBV7-3
d_gene: NA
abundance: NA
j_gene: TRBJ2-5
CDR3aa: CASSQGHLQETQYF
CDR3nt: TGTGCCAGCAGCCAGGGACATCTACAAGAGACCCAGTACTTC

v_gene: TRBV5-1
d_gene: NA
abundance: once
j_gene: TRBJ1-4
CDR3aa: CASRTGVGEKLFF
CDR3nt: TGCGCCAGCAGAACCGGGGTGGGTGAAAAACTGTTTTTT

v_gene: TRBV10-3
d_gene: TRBD1
abundance: NA
j_gene: TRBJ1-2
CDR3aa: CAISVLYRGGNGYTF
CDR3nt: TGTGCCATCAGTGTACTCTACAGGGGAGGTAATGGCTACACCTTC

v_gene: TRBV6-5
d_gene: NA
abundance: NA
j_gene: TRBJ1-5
CDR3aa: CASSYEGGNQPQHF
CDR3nt: TGTGCCAGCAGTTACGAGGGAGGCAATCAGCCCCAGCATTTT

v_gene: TRBV5-1
d_gene: TRBD1
abundance: NA
j_gene: TRBJ1-1
CDR3aa: CASNSGTGAITEAFF
CDR3nt: TGCGCCAGCAACTCCGGGACAGGGGCGATCACTGAAGCTTTCTTT

v_gene: TRBV18
d_gene: NA
abundance: NA
j_gene: TRBJ2-3
CDR3aa: CASSPEDTQYF
CDR3nt: TGTGCCAGCTCACCAGAGGATACGCAGTATTTT

v_gene: TRBV11-2
d_gene: NA
abundance: NA
j_gene: TRBJ2-7
CDR3aa: CASSQQHEQYF
CDR3nt: TGTGCCAGCAGCCAACAGCACGAGCAGTACTTC

v_gene: TRBV18
d_gene: NA
abundance: NA
j_gene: TRBJ1-1
CDR3aa: CASSQGSPTEAFF
CDR3nt: TGTGCCAGCTCACAGGGATCCCCCACTGAAGCTTTCTTT

v_gene: TRBV7-9
d_gene: TRBD2
abundance: NA
j_gene: TRBJ2-5
CDR3aa: CASSPGLAGETQYF
CDR3nt: TGTGCCAGCAGCCCGGGACTAGCAGGAGAGACCCAGTACTTC

v_gene: TRBV5-1
d_gene: NA
abundance: NA
j_gene: TRBJ2-3
CDR3aa: CASSEGTDTQYF
CDR3nt: TGCGCCAGCAGCGAGGGCACAGATACGCAGTATTTT

v_gene: TRBV23-1
d_gene: TRBD1
abundance: NA
j_gene: TRBJ1-4
CDR3aa: CASSPTRLGQATNEKLFF
CDR3nt: TGCGCCAGCAGTCCCACCCGGTTGGGACAGGCAACTAATGAAAAACTGTTTTTT

v_gene: TRBV6-5
d_gene: NA
abundance: once
j_gene: TRBJ1-2
CDR3aa: CASTNPTGTTWGYTF
CDR3nt: TGTGCCAGCACAAACCCTACCGGGACCACGTGGGGCTACACCTTC

v_gene: TRBV6-1
d_gene: TRBD1
abundance: NA
j_gene: TRBJ1-4
CDR3aa: CASRYRGFEKLFF
CDR3nt: TGTGCCAGCAGGTACAGGGGGTTTGAAAAACTGTTTTTT

v_gene: TRBV19
d_gene: NA
abundance: NA
j_gene: TRBJ1-1
CDR3aa: CASTPNRGGARTEAFF
CDR3nt: TGTGCCAGTACCCCCAATAGAGGGGGGGCAAGGACTGAAGCTTTCTTT

v_gene: TRBV5-1
d_gene: TRBD2
abundance: once
j_gene: TRBJ2-2
CDR3aa: CASSLTAGTTGELFF
CDR3nt: TGCGCCAGCAGCTTGACAGCGGGGACCACCGGGGAGCTGTTTTTT

v_gene: TRBV6-1
d_gene: TRBD1
abundance: NA
j_gene: TRBJ1-2
CDR3aa: CASSGQGYYGYTF
CDR3nt: TGTGCCAGCAGTGGACAGGGATACTATGGCTACACCTTC

v_gene: TRBV7-2
d_gene: TRBD2
abundance: NA
j_gene: TRBJ2-1
CDR3aa: CASSLGLAGGSSYNEQFF
CDR3nt: TGTGCCAGCAGCTTAGGCCTAGCGGGGGGCAGCTCCTACAATGAGCAGTTCTTC

v_gene: TRBV19
d_gene: NA
abundance: NA
j_gene: TRBJ2-1
CDR3aa: CASRKEQLSEQFF
CDR3nt: TGTGCCAGTAGGAAGGAGCAGTTGAGTGAGCAGTTCTTC

v_gene: TRBV21-1
d_gene: NA
abundance: NA
j_gene: TRBJ1-1
CDR3aa: CASSRGQGDTEAFF
CDR3nt: TGTGCCAGCAGCAGGGGACAGGGGGACACTGAAGCTTTCTTT

v_gene: TRBV2
d_gene: NA
abundance: NA
j_gene: TRBJ1-5
CDR3aa: CASSPRQDSNQPQHF
CDR3nt: TGTGCCAGCAGTCCCCGACAGGACAGCAATCAGCCCCAGCATTTT

v_gene: TRBV10-2
d_gene: TRBD1
abundance: few
j_gene: TRBJ1-6
CDR3aa: CASRDDRESSYNSPLHF
CDR3nt: TGCGCCAGCAGGGACGACAGGGAGAGCTCCTATAATTCACCCCTCCACTTT

v_gene: TRBV5-1
d_gene: TRBD2
abundance: NA
j_gene: TRBJ2-5
CDR3aa: CASSVGTSGLWGQETQYF
CDR3nt: TGCGCCAGCAGCGTCGGGACTAGCGGACTATGGGGCCAAGAGACCCAGTACTTC

v_gene: TRBV7-9
d_gene: NA
abundance: NA
j_gene: TRBJ1-1
CDR3aa: CASSLDGGNTEAFF
CDR3nt: TGTGCCAGCAGCTTAGACGGAGGGAACACTGAAGCTTTCTTT

v_gene: TRBV2
d_gene: TRBD1
abundance: once
j_gene: TRBJ1-2
CDR3aa: CASSRTGLGYGYTF
CDR3nt: TGTGCCAGCAGCCGGACAGGATTAGGCTATGGCTACACCTTC

v_gene: TRBV28
d_gene: NA
abundance: NA
j_gene: TRBJ2-7
CDR3aa: CASSFYGGNYEQYF
CDR3nt: TGTGCCAGCAGTTTCTACGGAGGGAATTACGAGCAGTACTTC

v_gene: TRBV5-1
d_gene: NA
abundance: NA
j_gene: TRBJ1-1
CDR3aa: CASSWTANTEAFF
CDR3nt: TGCGCCAGCAGTTGGACGGCAAACACTGAAGCTTTCTTT

v_gene: TRBV4-1
d_gene: NA
abundance: NA
j_gene: TRBJ2-2
CDR3aa: CASSQVWESGELFF
CDR3nt: TGCGCCAGCAGCCAAGTTTGGGAGTCGGGGGAGCTGTTTTTT

v_gene: TRBV11-2
d_gene: NA
abundance: NA
j_gene: TRBJ2-3
CDR3aa: CASSLAGNPRDTQYF
CDR3nt: TGTGCCAGCAGCTTAGCTGGGAATCCTAGGGATACGCAGTATTTT

v_gene: TRBV1
d_gene: NA
abundance: NA
j_gene: TRBJ2-7
CDR3aa: CTSSGGSEAYEQYF
CDR3nt: TGCACCAGCAGTGGGGGGTCGGAGGCATACGAGCAGTACTTC

v_gene: TRBV7-8
d_gene: NA
abundance: NA
j_gene: TRBJ1-1
CDR3aa: CASSPRTGVNTEAFF
CDR3nt: TGTGCCAGCAGCCCCCGAACAGGAGTTAACACTGAAGCTTTCTTT

v_gene: TRBV2
d_gene: NA
abundance: NA
j_gene: TRBJ2-2
CDR3aa: CASRTGTVNTGELFF
CDR3nt: TGTGCCAGCAGGACCGGGACGGTTAACACCGGGGAGCTGTTTTTT

v_gene: TRBV19
d_gene: TRBD1
abundance: NA
j_gene: TRBJ2-2
CDR3aa: CASRRQGVTGELFF
CDR3nt: TGTGCCAGTAGACGACAGGGGGTAACCGGGGAGCTGTTTTTT

v_gene: TRBV30
d_gene: NA
abundance: NA
j_gene: TRBJ1-1
CDR3aa: CAWGRAGGFTEAFF
CDR3nt: TGTGCCTGGGGCCGCGCGGGGGGCTTTACTGAAGCTTTCTTT

v_gene: TRBV6-1
d_gene: NA
abundance: NA
j_gene: TRBJ1-3
CDR3aa: CASSDLTYPPGNTIYF
CDR3nt: TGTGCCAGCAGTGATCTGACCTATCCTCCTGGAAACACCATATATTTT

v_gene: TRBV6-1
d_gene: TRBD2
abundance: NA
j_gene: TRBJ2-1
CDR3aa: CASRGTSVDEQFF
CDR3nt: TGTGCCAGCAGAGGGACTAGCGTCGATGAGCAGTTCTTC

v_gene: TRBV2
d_gene: TRBD1
abundance: NA
j_gene: TRBJ2-1
CDR3aa: CASSYNRGPYNEQFF
CDR3nt: TGTGCCAGCAGTTATAACAGGGGGCCCTACAATGAGCAGTTCTTC

v_gene: TRBV6-1
d_gene: NA
abundance: NA
j_gene: TRBJ1-1
CDR3aa: CATYTLNTEAFF
CDR3nt: TGTGCCACCTACACGTTGAACACTGAAGCTTTCTTT

v_gene: TRBV4-1
d_gene: NA
abundance: NA
j_gene: TRBJ2-1
CDR3aa: CASSQAPIRSNEQFF
CDR3nt: TGCGCCAGCAGCCAAGCACCTATCCGGAGCAATGAGCAGTTCTTC

v_gene: TRBV9
d_gene: NA
abundance: NA
j_gene: TRBJ1-1
CDR3aa: CASSFDSTTSEAFF
CDR3nt: TGTGCCAGCAGCTTTGACTCAACAACCTCTGAAGCTTTCTTT

v_gene: TRBV7-2
d_gene: TRBD1
abundance: NA
j_gene: TRBJ2-5
CDR3aa: CASSLVGQGPPKETQYF
CDR3nt: TGTGCCAGCAGCTTAGTCGGACAGGGCCCTCCCAAAGAGACCCAGTACTTC

v_gene: TRBV29-1
d_gene: TRBD1
abundance: NA
j_gene: TRBJ2-3
CDR3aa: CSGDRGTTDTQYF
CDR3nt: TGCAGCGGGGACAGGGGGACAACAGATACGCAGTATTTT

v_gene: TRBV7-3
d_gene: NA
abundance: NA
j_gene: TRBJ2-7
CDR3aa: CASSSNIGTPPHF
CDR3nt: TGTGCCAGCAGCTCCAACATAGGGACCCCACCCCACTTC

v_gene: TRBV19
d_gene: NA
abundance: NA
j_gene: TRBJ1-5
CDR3aa: CASIAPRGNQPQHF
CDR3nt: TGTGCCAGTATAGCCCCGAGGGGGAATCAGCCCCAGCATTTT

v_gene: TRBV6-5
d_gene: NA
abundance: NA
j_gene: TRBJ2-7
CDR3aa: CASSRDTAGDYVQYF
CDR3nt: TGTGCCAGCAGTCGCGATACGGCCGGTGATTACGTGCAGTACTTC

v_gene: TRBV27
d_gene: NA
abundance: NA
j_gene: TRBJ2-5
CDR3aa: CASSLSGRPPGRQETQYF
CDR3nt: TGTGCCAGCAGTTTATCGGGACGTCCTCCGGGACGCCAAGAGACCCAGTACTTC

v_gene: TRBV6-5
d_gene: NA
abundance: NA
j_gene: TRBJ1-1
CDR3aa: CASSKITNTEAFF
CDR3nt: TGTGCCAGCAGTAAAATTACGAACACTGAAGCTTTCTTT

v_gene: TRBV11-2
d_gene: NA
abundance: NA
j_gene: TRBJ1-1
CDR3aa: CASSLDSPTGTRTEAFF
CDR3nt: TGTGCCAGCAGCTTAGATAGCCCCACAGGGACCCGCACTGAAGCTTTCTTT